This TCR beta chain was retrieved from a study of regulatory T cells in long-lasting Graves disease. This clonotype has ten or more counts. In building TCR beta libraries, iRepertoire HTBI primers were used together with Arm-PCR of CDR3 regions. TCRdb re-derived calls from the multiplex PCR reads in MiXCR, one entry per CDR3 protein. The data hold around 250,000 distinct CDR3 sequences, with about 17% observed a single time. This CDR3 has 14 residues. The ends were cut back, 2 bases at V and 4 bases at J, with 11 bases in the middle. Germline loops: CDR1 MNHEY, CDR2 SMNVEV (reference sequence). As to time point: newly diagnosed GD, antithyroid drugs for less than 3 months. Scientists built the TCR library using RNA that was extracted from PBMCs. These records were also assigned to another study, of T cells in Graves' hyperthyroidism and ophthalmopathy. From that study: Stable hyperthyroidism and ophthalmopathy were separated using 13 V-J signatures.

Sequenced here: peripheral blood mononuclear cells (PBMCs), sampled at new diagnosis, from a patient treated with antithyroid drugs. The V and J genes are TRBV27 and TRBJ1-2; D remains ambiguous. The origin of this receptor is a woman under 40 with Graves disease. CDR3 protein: CASSLNAAFYGYTF. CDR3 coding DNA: TGTGCCAGCAGTTTAAATGCAGCCTTCTATGGCTACACCTTC.